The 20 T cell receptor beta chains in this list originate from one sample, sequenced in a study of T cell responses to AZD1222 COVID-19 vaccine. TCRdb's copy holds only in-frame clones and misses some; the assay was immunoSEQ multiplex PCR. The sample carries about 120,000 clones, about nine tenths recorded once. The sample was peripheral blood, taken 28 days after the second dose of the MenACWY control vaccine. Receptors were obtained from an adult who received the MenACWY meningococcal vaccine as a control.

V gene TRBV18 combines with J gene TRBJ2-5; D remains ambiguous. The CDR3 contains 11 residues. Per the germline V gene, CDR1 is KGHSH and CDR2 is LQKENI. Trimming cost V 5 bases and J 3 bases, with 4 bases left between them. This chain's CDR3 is CASSGKETQYF. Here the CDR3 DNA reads TGTGCCAGCTCAGGGAAAGAGACCCAGTACTTC.

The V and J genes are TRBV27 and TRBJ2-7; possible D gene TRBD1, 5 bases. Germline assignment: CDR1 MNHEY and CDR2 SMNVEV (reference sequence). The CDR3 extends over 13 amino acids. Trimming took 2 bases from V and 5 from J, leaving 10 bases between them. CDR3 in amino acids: CASSLQGSHEQYF. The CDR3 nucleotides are TGTGCCAGCAGTTTACAGGGCAGCCACGAGCAGTACTTC.

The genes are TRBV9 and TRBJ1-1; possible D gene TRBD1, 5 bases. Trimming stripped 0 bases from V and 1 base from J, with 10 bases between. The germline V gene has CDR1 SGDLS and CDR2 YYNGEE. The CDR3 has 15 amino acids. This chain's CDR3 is CASSVDPGRNTEAFF. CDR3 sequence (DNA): TGTGCCAGCAGCGTAGATCCGGGGCGGAACACTGAAGCTTTCTTT.

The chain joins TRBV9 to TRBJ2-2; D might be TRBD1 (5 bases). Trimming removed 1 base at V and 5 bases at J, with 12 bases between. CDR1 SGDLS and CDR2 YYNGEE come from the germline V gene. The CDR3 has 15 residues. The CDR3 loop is CASSVQGLSTGELFF. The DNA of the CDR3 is TGTGCCAGCAGCGTACAGGGTCTATCGACCGGGGAGCTGTTTTTT.

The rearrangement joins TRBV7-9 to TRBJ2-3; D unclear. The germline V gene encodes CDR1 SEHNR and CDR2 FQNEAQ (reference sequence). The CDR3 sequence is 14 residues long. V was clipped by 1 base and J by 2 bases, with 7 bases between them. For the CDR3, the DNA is TGTGCCAGCAGCTTAGACCCTACCACAGATACGCAGTATTTT. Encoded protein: CASSLDPTTDTQYF.

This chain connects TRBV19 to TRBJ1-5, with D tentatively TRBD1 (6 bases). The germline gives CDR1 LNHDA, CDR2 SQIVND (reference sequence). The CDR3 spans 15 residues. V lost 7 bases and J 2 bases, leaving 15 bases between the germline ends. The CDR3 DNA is TGTGCCAGTACCCGGGCAGGGGTGGGCAATCAGCCCCAGCATTTT. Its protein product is CASTRAGVGNQPQHF.

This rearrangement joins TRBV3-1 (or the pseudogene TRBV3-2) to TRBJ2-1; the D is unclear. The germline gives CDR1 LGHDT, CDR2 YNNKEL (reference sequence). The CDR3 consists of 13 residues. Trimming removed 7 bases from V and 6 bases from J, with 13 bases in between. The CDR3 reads CASTRVGSNEQFF. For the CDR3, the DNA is TGTGCCAGCACCCGCGTAGGGTCCAATGAGCAGTTCTTC.

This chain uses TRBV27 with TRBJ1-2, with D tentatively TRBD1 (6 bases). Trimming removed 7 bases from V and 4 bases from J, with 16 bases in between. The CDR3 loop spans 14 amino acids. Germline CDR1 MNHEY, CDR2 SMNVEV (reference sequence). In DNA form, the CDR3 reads TGTGCCAGCAAGATACAGGGATCTAGCTATGGCTACACCTTC. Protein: CASKIQGSSYGYTF.

Written as DNA, the CDR3 is TGTGCCAGCAGCTCCTGGATCACAGATACGCAGTATTTT. Encoded protein: CASSSWITDTQYF. The genes are TRBV11-2 and TRBJ2-3; D is unclear. The germline V gene has CDR1 SGHAT and CDR2 FQNNGV. The CDR3 is 13 amino acids. V lost 4 bases and J 2 bases, leaving 7 bases between the germline ends. Drawing the rest from reference TRBV11-2 and TRBJ2-3, the complete variable domain is EAGVAQSPRYKIIEKRQSVAFWCNPISGHATLYWYQQILGQGPKLLIQFQNNGVVDDSQLPKDRFSAERLKGVDSTLKIQPAKLEDSAVYLCASSSWITDTQYFGPGTRLTVL.

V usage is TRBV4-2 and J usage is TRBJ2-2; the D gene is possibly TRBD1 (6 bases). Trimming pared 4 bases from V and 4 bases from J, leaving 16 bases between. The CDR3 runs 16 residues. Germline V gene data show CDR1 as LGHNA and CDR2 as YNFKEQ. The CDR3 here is CASSPATLGGTGELFF. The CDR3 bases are TGTGCCAGCAGCCCAGCGACCCTAGGGGGCACCGGGGAGCTGTTTTTT.

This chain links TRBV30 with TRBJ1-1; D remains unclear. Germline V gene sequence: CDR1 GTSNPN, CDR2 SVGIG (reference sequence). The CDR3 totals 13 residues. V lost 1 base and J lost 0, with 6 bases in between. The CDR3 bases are TGTGCCTGGAGTGGGATGTTGAACACTGAAGCTTTCTTT. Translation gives CAWSGMLNTEAFF.

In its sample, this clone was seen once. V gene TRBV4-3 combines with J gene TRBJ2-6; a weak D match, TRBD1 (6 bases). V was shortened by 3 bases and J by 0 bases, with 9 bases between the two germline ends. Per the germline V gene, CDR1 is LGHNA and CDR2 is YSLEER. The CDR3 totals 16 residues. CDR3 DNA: TGCGCCAGCAGCCAGACAGGCTCCTCTGGGGCCAACGTCCTGACTTTC. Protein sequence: CASSQTGSSGANVLTF.

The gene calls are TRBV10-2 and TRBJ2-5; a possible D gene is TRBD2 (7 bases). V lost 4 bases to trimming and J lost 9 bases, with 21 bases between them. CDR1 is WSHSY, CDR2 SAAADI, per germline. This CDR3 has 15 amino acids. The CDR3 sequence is CASSVFAGADLPQYF. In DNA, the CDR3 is TGCGCCAGCAGTGTATTCGCGGGGGCCGACCTGCCCCAGTACTTC.

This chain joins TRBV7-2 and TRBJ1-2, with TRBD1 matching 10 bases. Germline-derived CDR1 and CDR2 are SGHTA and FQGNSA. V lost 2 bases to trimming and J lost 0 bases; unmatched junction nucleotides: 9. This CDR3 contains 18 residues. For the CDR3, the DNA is TGTGCCAGCAGCTTATCGGGGACAGGGGCTCTAGCTAACTATGGCTACACCTTC. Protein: CASSLSGTGALANYGYTF.

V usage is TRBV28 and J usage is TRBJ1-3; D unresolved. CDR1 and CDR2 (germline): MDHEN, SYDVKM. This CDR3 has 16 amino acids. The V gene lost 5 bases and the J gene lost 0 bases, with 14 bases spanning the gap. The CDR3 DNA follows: TGTGCCAGCAGTGAGATCTTTGGGAGCTCTGGAAACACCATATATTTT. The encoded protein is CASSEIFGSSGNTIYF. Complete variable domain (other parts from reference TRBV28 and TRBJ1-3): DVKVTQSSRYLVKRTGEKVFLECVQDMDHENMFWYRQDPGLGLRLIYFSYDVKMKEKGDIPEGYSVSREKKERFSLILESASTNQTSMYLCASSEIFGSSGNTIYFGEGSWLTVV.

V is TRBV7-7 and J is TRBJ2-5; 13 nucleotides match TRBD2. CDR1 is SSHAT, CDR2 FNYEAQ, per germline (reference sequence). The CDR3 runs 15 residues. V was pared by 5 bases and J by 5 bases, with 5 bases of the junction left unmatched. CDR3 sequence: CASSKLAGGGETQYF. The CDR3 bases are TGTGCCAGCAGCAAACTAGCGGGAGGGGGCGAGACCCAGTACTTC.

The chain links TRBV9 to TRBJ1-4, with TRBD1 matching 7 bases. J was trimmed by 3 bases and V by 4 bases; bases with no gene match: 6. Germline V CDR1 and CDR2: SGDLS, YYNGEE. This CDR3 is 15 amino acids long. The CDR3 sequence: CASSLEGAPNEKLFF. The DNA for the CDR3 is TGTGCCAGCAGCCTTGAGGGGGCTCCTAATGAAAAACTGTTTTTT.

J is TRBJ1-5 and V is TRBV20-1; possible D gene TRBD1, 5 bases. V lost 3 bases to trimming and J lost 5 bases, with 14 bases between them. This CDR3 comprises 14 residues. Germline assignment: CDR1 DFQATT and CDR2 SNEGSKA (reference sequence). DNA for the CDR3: TGCAGTGCTAGTCAGACAGCTCAATATCAGCCCCAGCATTTT. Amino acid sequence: CSASQTAQYQPQHF.

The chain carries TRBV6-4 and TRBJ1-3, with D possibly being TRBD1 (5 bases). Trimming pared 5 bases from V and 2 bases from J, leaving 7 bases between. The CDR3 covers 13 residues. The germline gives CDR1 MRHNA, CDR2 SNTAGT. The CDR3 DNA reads TGTGCCAGCAGTCCAGGGACTGGAAACACCATATATTTT. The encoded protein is CASSPGTGNTIYF.

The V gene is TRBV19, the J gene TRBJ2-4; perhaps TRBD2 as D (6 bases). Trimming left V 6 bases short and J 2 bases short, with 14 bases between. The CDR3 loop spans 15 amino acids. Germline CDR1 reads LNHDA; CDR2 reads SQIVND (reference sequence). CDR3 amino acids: CASSLLGGSKNIQYF. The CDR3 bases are TGTGCCAGTAGCCTCTTGGGGGGTTCCAAAAACATTCAGTACTTC.